This T cell receptor (beta chain) stems from a study of T cell responses to AZD1222 COVID-19 vaccine. Broader study findings: Donors skewed white British and female; clonal diversity was possibly underestimated. It was only a handful of AZD1222 recipients who were seropositive at baseline. When two AZD1222 doses had been given, Spike-specific TCR breadth and depth rose.

Germline V CDR1 and CDR2: PRHDT, FYEKMQ (reference sequence). The CDR3 consists of 13 residues. V was shortened by 4 bases and J by 3 bases, with 9 bases between the two germline ends. Sequenced by immunoSEQ multiplex PCR; TCRdb stores in-frame clones only, minus some. The data hold some 140,000 clones, with approximately 90% observed a single time. About this clone: The antigen remains undetermined.

The clonotype was recovered from an adult in good health. This chain links TRBV13 with TRBJ1-1; a possible D gene is TRBD1 (6 bases). Sequenced material: peripheral blood, taken on day 0 of AZD1222 vaccination. The CDR3 bases are TGTGCCAGCAGCTCCGGACAGTACACTGAAGCTTTCTTT. Translation gives CASSSGQYTEAFF.